The next 23 T cell receptor beta chains were all read from a single sample in a study of radiation and T cells in renal cell carcinoma (TCRdb year 2020). The meaning of the sample's time point label: blood 4 weeks post-SBRT, at nephrectomy. The treatment or condition label corresponds to: 15 Gy SBRT to primary tumor, nephrectomy 4 weeks later. The library was generated by the immunoSEQ multiplex PCR assay. In TCRdb, the immuneACCESS table is reduced to in-frame sequences with V and J assigned. These tables do not hold every clone; where another copy was compared, an unresolved V gene accounts for under half, and the others remain unexplained. Within this sample are 97,000 or so clones, with around 83% of them counted one time only. Around 7.7% of the sample goes to the ten largest clones. This sample comprised blood, obtained from a patient whose treatment included radiotherapy and nephrectomy. All receptors derive from a man aged 55 to 70 with renal cell carcinoma.

V and J are TRBV6-6 and TRBJ1-5; D call uncertain. Between the trimmed V and J ends, which lost 1 base and 1 base, there was a span of 11 bases. Germline values: CDR1 MNHNY, CDR2 SVGAGI (reference sequence). The CDR3 spans 16 residues. CDR3 sequence: CASSYWTPLSNQPQHF. In DNA form, the CDR3 reads TGTGCCAGCAGTTACTGGACCCCCCTGAGCAATCAGCCCCAGCATTTT.

The chain combines TRBV6-1 with TRBJ2-1; D is unclear. The germline CDR1 and CDR2 sequences are MNHNS and SASEGT. The CDR3 has 15 residues. The V end lost 6 bases, the J end lost 0 bases, and 12 bases lay between the germline ends. DNA of the CDR3: TGTGCCAGCAGACCGACGGTCAGCTCCTACAATGAGCAGTTCTTC. Its protein product is CASRPTVSSYNEQFF.

The chain couples TRBV2 to TRBJ2-5; 7 bases are shared with TRBD1. Trimming at V came to 6 bases and at J to 6 bases, leaving 16 bases not matched to a gene. This CDR3 comprises 16 residues. Germline lookup yields CDR1 SNHLY and CDR2 FYNNEI. The CDR3 spells CASSSGAGGMGKTQYF. CDR3 bases: TGTGCCAGCAGCTCAGGAGCAGGGGGTATGGGGAAGACCCAGTACTTC.

This sequence joins TRBV7-6 and TRBJ1-3; a possible D gene is TRBD1 (6 bases). Germline values: CDR1 SGHVS, CDR2 FNYEAQ. V gave up 0 bases and J gave up 4 bases, with 16 bases separating them. The CDR3 length is 17 residues. In DNA, the CDR3 is TGTGCCAGCAGCTTAGCCACAGGGTTCGTTGGGGGAAACACCATATATTTT. It translates to CASSLATGFVGGNTIYF.

The rearrangement uses TRBV10-3 and TRBJ2-5; 10 bases agree with TRBD2. CDR1 is ENHRY and CDR2 is SYGVKD in the germline V gene. The CDR3 is 15 amino acids. J lost 3 bases, V lost 5 bases, and 6 bases had no gene match. CDR3 DNA sequence: TGTGCCATCAGTTTATCTAGCGGGAGAAAAGAGACCCAGTACTTC. Translation: CAISLSSGRKETQYF.

This clone was observed a handful of times. The same CDR3 also results from other DNA sequences found in this sample. The chain employs TRBV2 and TRBJ2-6, with a tentative D call TRBD2 (6 bases). The V gene lost 6 bases and the J gene lost 7 bases, with 19 bases spanning the gap. CDR3 length: 16 amino acids. The germline CDR1 and CDR2 sequences are SNHLY and FYNNEI. The CDR3: CASRYPGGVEANVLTF. The DNA for the CDR3 is TGTGCCAGCAGGTATCCCGGAGGGGTGGAAGCCAACGTCCTGACTTTC.

The rearrangement uses TRBV5-8 and TRBJ1-2; D gene uncertain. The CDR3 has 12 amino acids. Germline lookup yields CDR1 SGHTS and CDR2 YDEGEE. Between the trimmed V and J ends, which lost 1 base and 4 bases, there was a span of 5 bases. Here the CDR3 reads CASSLWAYGYTF. The CDR3 bases are TGTGCCAGCAGCTTGTGGGCCTATGGCTACACCTTC.

This clone was counted once. The chain couples TRBV7-8 to TRBJ2-4, with D unresolved. V shed 0 bases and J shed 2 bases, with 11 bases lying between them. CDR3 size: 16 residues. Germline CDR1 and CDR2: SGHVS and FQNEAQ. The CDR3 DNA follows: TGTGCCAGCAGCTTAGCGACCCAGATTTCCAAAAACATTCAGTACTTC. Protein: CASSLATQISKNIQYF. Full variable domain (missing parts from reference TRBV7-8 and TRBJ2-4): GAGVSQSPRYKVAKRGQDVALRCDPISGHVSLFWYQQALGQGPEFLTYFQNEAQLDKSGLPSDRFFAERPEGSVSTLKIQRTQQEDSAVYLCASSLATQISKNIQYFGAGTRLSVL.

A single count supports this clone. The gene calls are TRBV27 and TRBJ2-7; D perhaps matches TRBD2 (6 bases). V lost 3 bases, J lost 5 bases, and 11 bases lay in between. Germline V gene sequence: CDR1 MNHEY, CDR2 SMNVEV (reference sequence). This CDR3 comprises 13 residues. Here the CDR3 reads CASSFSGVHEQYF. CDR3 in DNA: TGTGCCAGCAGTTTTTCGGGAGTCCACGAGCAGTACTTC.

This chain uses TRBV7-9 with TRBJ1-2, with D hard to call. Trimming took 2 bases from V and 6 from J, leaving 16 bases between them. The germline gives CDR1 SEHNR, CDR2 FQNEAQ (reference sequence). The CDR3 sequence is 15 residues long. CDR3 sequence (DNA): TGTGCCAGCAGCTTAAATTTTCAGAACAGAGATGGCTACACCTTC. This translates into CASSLNFQNRDGYTF.

The gene calls are TRBV9 and TRBJ2-7, with D unclear. The germline V gene encodes CDR1 SGDLS and CDR2 YYNGEE. Trimming left V 4 bases short and J 6 bases short, with 11 bases between. The CDR3 has 12 residues. The CDR3 loop is CASSTGLSEQYF. In DNA form, the CDR3 reads TGTGCCAGCAGCACCGGCTTGAGCGAGCAGTACTTC.

This sequence joins TRBV2 and TRBJ2-7, with D perhaps TRBD1 or TRBD2 (5 bases each). The CDR3 has 12 residues. V was trimmed by 6 bases and J by 2 bases, leaving 8 bases between them. From germline, CDR1 is SNHLY and CDR2 FYNNEI. The DNA for the CDR3 is TGTGCCAGCAGGGGGGTACCCTACGAGCAGTACTTC. Protein: CASRGVPYEQYF.

The chain carries TRBV6-6 and TRBJ1-5, with D maybe TRBD1 (6 bases). The CDR3 is 16 residues long. From germline, CDR1 is MNHNY and CDR2 SVGAGI (reference sequence). V lost 3 bases and J 4 bases, leaving 16 bases between the germline ends. This chain's CDR3 is CASSYETSRGNQPQHF. The CDR3 DNA reads TGTGCCAGCAGTTATGAGACTTCGAGGGGGAATCAGCCCCAGCATTTT.

This rearrangement joins TRBV5-1 to TRBJ2-2; D is possibly TRBD1 (5 bases). CDR1 is SGHRS and CDR2 is YFSETQ in the germline V gene. Trimming stripped 1 base from V and 4 bases from J, with 26 bases between. CDR3 length equals 20 residues. The chain's CDR3 is CASSLQYSPGRVQGTGELFF. The CDR3 nucleotides are TGCGCCAGCAGCTTGCAATACTCCCCCGGTCGAGTTCAGGGCACCGGGGAGCTGTTTTTT. Full variable domain (missing parts from reference TRBV5-1 and TRBJ2-2): KAGVTQTPRYLIKTRGQQVTLSCSPISGHRSVSWYQQTPGQGLQFLFEYFSETQRNKGNFPGRFSGRQFSNSRSEMNVSTLELGDSALYLCASSLQYSPGRVQGTGELFFGEGSRLTVL.

This CDR3 is CASSFPDTGSEQFF. The CDR3 DNA sequence: TGTGCCAGTAGTTTTCCAGACACAGGGTCTGAGCAGTTCTTC. The chain recombines TRBV19 with TRBJ2-1; possibly TRBD1 for D (6 bases). The CDR3 spans 14 residues. Deletions cut 5 bases from V and 9 bases from J, with 17 bases between. Germline V CDR1 and CDR2: LNHDA, SQIVND (reference sequence).

The chain uses TRBV9 and TRBJ2-3; TRBD1 matches 8 bases. Germline trimming cut 0 bases from V and 0 bases from J; bases unmatched to any gene: 3. CDR1 is SGDLS, CDR2 YYNGEE, per germline. The CDR3 totals 16 residues. The DNA of the CDR3 is TGTGCCAGCAGCGTAGGGACAGGGACTAGCACAGATACGCAGTATTTT. This gives the protein CASSVGTGTSTDTQYF.

This clone was counted a few times. This chain links TRBV4-1 with TRBJ2-5; D is ambiguous. Looked up from germline, CDR1 is MGHRA and CDR2 is YSYEKL. This CDR3 comprises 12 residues. V was trimmed by 4 bases and J by 7 bases, leaving 10 bases between them. CDR3: CASSRVSGTQYF. The CDR3 DNA follows: TGCGCCAGCAGCCGGGTCTCGGGGACCCAGTACTTC.

This clone was detected only once. This chain links TRBV28 with TRBJ2-7; D possibly matches TRBD1 or TRBD2 (5 bases each). V shed 3 bases and J shed 5 bases, with 14 bases lying between them. The CDR3 is made up of 14 amino acids. Germline-derived CDR1 and CDR2 are MDHEN and SYDVKM. The CDR3 region has the DNA TGTGCCAGCAGTTTTGGGGGTATTAGGCACGAGCAGTACTTC. It codes for CASSFGGIRHEQYF.

This clone was detected once. The chain links TRBV5-1 to TRBJ2-1, with 14 positions matching TRBD2. V trimming: 4 bases; J trimming: 12 bases; junction bases outside the gene matches: 6. In germline, CDR1 is SGHRS, CDR2 YFSETQ. The CDR3 has 14 amino acids. The CDR3 loop reads CASSPGLAGEVQFF. DNA of the CDR3: TGCGCCAGCAGCCCGGGACTAGCGGGAGAAGTGCAGTTCTTC.

The chain recombines TRBV5-1 with TRBJ1-6; the match to TRBD1 covers 8 bases. The CDR3 is 15 residues long. The V gene end was trimmed by 4 bases and the J gene end by 10 bases; junction bases not matched to a gene: 10. CDR1 and CDR2 from the germline V gene are SGHRS and YFSETQ. This CDR3 reads CASSPLSQGASPLHF. The CDR3 nucleotides read TGCGCCAGCAGCCCTTTGAGCCAGGGGGCCTCACCCCTCCACTTT. The complete variable domain, with remaining parts taken from reference TRBV5-1 and TRBJ1-6, reads KAGVTQTPRYLIKTRGQQVTLSCSPISGHRSVSWYQQTPGQGLQFLFEYFSETQRNKGNFPGRFSGRQFSNSRSEMNVSTLELGDSALYLCASSPLSQGASPLHFGNGTRLTVT.

The rearrangement uses TRBV18 and TRBJ1-5, with D possibly matching TRBD1 (6 bases). The V end was cut by 3 bases, the J end by 3 bases, with 15 bases between. Germline CDR1 is KGHSH and CDR2 is LQKENI. The CDR3 loop spans 16 amino acids. The chain's CDR3 is CASSPSVRGLNQPQHF. CDR3 DNA sequence: TGTGCCAGCTCACCCTCGGTCAGGGGACTCAATCAGCCCCAGCATTTT.

The V call is TRBV10-3, the J call TRBJ1-1; 7 bases match TRBD1. Germline-derived CDR1 and CDR2 are ENHRY and SYGVKD. Trimming cost V 5 bases and J 4 bases; bases outside gene matches: 4. The CDR3 extends over 13 amino acids. The CDR3 loop is CAISSDRVTEAFF. In nucleotides, the CDR3 is TGTGCCATCAGTTCCGACAGGGTCACTGAAGCTTTCTTT.

The chain employs TRBV6-1 and TRBJ2-6; D is uncertain. CDR1 and CDR2 from the germline V gene are MNHNS and SASEGT. The CDR3 has 14 residues. Trimming took off 7 bases at V and 0 bases at J, with 7 bases between the two ends. As DNA, the CDR3 is TGTGCCAGCACTGGAAGCTCTGGGGCCAACGTCCTGACTTTC. Protein sequence: CASTGSSGANVLTF.